The rows below give T cell receptor beta chains drawn from one sample of a study of T cell changes during pregnancy in multiple sclerosis. Libraries were prepared by immunoSEQ multiplex PCR; TCRdb keeps only in-frame clonotypes and omits some of them. In the table there are about 50,000 clones, around 91% of which are singletons. This specimen was peripheral blood, taken after pregnancy. The receptors shown here come from a female donor in good health, enrolled as a control in a pregnancy study. Both conserved end residues are part of each CDR3. The order of the fields is V gene, clone size, CDR3 protein. Not every row has a clone size; where given, it reads once, few, many or a size class.

v_call: TRBV19
clone_size: -
cdr3_aa: CASSATSGTGYNSPLHF

v_call: TRBV11-1
clone_size: once
cdr3_aa: CASSFSQGRNSPLHF

v_call: TRBV28
clone_size: -
cdr3_aa: CASSLLQGPFYGYTF

v_call: TRBV9
clone_size: -
cdr3_aa: CASSARQGAGGEQYF

v_call: TRBV11-3
clone_size: -
cdr3_aa: CASSLGGQGYNEQFF

v_call: TRBV7-9
clone_size: few
cdr3_aa: CASSFVSGTGGNQPQHF

v_call: TRBV28
clone_size: -
cdr3_aa: CASSWGRGHGYTF

v_call: TRBV19
clone_size: -
cdr3_aa: CASSPPTGNQPQHF

v_call: TRBV27
clone_size: once
cdr3_aa: CASSLSQGFTTEAFF

v_call: TRBV6-5
clone_size: -
cdr3_aa: CASSNLTSTDTQYF

v_call: TRBV5-4
clone_size: -
cdr3_aa: CASSLQGRLAKNIQYF

v_call: TRBV28
clone_size: -
cdr3_aa: CASSLLAGSSYEQYF

v_call: TRBV2
clone_size: -
cdr3_aa: CASRVGQTNYGYTF

v_call: TRBV5-1
clone_size: -
cdr3_aa: CASSTRTSGYSYEQYF

v_call: TRBV9
clone_size: -
cdr3_aa: CASSVGQGASYEQYF

v_call: TRBV5-4
clone_size: -
cdr3_aa: CATWDRGNYYGYTF

v_call: TRBV11-1
clone_size: -
cdr3_aa: CASSLASGSYEQYF

v_call: TRBV19
clone_size: -
cdr3_aa: CASRSDWANTGELFF

v_call: TRBV28
clone_size: -
cdr3_aa: CASSLTGADHNEQFF

v_call: TRBV15
clone_size: -
cdr3_aa: CATSRVGGMYQETQYF

v_call: TRBV19
clone_size: -
cdr3_aa: CASSMDPRDWSSGNTEAFF

v_call: TRBV7-3
clone_size: -
cdr3_aa: CASSPPPSSGTYNEQFF

v_call: TRBV9
clone_size: -
cdr3_aa: CASSVGLAGYEQYF

v_call: TRBV28
clone_size: -
cdr3_aa: CASRWTSGSDEQFF